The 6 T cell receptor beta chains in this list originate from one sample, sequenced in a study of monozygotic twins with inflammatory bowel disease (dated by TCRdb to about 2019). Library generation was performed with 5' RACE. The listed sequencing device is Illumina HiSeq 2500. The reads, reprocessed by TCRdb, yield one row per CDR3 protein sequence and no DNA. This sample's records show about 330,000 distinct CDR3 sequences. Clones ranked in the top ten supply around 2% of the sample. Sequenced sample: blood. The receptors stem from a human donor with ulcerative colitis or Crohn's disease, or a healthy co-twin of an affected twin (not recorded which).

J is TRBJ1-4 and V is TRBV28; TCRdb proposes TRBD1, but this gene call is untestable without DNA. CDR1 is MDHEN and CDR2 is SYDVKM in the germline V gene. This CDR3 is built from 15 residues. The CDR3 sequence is CASSLFDRGNEKLFF.

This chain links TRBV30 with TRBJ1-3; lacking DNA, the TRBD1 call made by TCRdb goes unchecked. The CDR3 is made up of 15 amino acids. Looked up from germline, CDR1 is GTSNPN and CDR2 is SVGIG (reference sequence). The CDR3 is CAWSAGSVSGNTIYF. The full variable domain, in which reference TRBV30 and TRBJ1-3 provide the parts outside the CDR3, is SQTIHQWPATLVQPVGSPLSLECTVEGTSNPNLYWYRQAAGRGLQLLFYSVGIGQISSEVPQNLSASRPQDRQFILSSKKLLLSDSGFYLCAWSAGSVSGNTIYFGEGSWLTVV.

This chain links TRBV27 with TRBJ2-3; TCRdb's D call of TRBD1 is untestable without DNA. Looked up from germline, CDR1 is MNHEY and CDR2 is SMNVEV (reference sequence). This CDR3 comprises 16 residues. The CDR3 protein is CASSFLSGGLADTQYF.

The CDR3 loop reads CASSQEIGGRMTQYF. V is TRBV3-1 and J is TRBJ2-5; TCRdb selects TRBD2, and the lack of DNA leaves this call unchecked. CDR1 is LGHDT and CDR2 is YNNKEL in the germline V gene (reference sequence). This CDR3 is built from 15 residues.

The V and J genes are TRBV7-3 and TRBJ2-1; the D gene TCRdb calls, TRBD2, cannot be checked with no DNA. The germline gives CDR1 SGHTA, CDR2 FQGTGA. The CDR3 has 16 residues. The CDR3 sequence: CASSQPGLAGSNEQFF.

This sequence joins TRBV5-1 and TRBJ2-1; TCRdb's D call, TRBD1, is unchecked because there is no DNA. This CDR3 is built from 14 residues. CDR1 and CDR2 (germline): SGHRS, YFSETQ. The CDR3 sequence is CASSVQGSGNEQFF.